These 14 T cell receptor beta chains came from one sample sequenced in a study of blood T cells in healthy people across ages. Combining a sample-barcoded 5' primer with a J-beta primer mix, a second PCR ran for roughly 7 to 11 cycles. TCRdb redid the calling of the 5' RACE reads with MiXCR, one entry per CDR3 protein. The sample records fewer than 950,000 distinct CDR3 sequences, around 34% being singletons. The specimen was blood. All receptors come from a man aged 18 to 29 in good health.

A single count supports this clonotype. This CDR3 reads CASSLRTSVASGEQYF. The CDR3 nucleotides are TGCGCCAGCAGCTTGAGAACTAGCGTGGCCTCGGGCGAGCAGTACTTC. The chain couples TRBV5-1 to TRBJ2-7; 7 bases line up with TRBD2. Trimming took 1 base from V and 6 from J; bases not matched to a gene: 13. CDR1 and CDR2 (germline): SGHRS, YFSETQ. This CDR3 has 16 residues.

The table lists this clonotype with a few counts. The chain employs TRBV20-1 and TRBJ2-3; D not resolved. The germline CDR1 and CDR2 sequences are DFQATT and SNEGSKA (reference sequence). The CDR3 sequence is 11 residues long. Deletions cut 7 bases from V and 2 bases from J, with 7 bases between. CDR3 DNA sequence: TGCAGTGTGGTGATCACAGATACGCAGTATTTT. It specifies CSVVITDTQYF.

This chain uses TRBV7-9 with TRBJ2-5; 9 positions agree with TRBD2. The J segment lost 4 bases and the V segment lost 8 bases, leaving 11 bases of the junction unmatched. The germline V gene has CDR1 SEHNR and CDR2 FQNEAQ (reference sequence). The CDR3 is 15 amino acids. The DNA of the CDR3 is TGTGCCAGCTACTCTTCTCTAGCGGGGCGAGAGACCCAGTACTTC. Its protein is CASYSSLAGRETQYF.

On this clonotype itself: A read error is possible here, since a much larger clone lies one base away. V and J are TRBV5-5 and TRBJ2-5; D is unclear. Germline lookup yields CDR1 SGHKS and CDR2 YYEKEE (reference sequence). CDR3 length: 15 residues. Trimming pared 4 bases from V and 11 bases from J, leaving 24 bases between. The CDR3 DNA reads TGTGCCAGCAGCGCCGGACCGATCACTACCTACGTGCAGTACTTC. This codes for CASSAGPITTYVQYF.

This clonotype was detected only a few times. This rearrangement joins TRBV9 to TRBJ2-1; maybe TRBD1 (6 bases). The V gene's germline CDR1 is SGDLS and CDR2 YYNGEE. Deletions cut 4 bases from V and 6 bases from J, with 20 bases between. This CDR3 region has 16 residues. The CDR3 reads CASSPHNRASGNEQFF. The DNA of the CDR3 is TGTGCCAGCAGCCCCCACAACAGGGCGTCCGGCAATGAGCAGTTCTTC.

The CDR3 nucleotides read TGCAGTGCTAGGGGCCTCCGGGGGGCCTACAATGAGCAGTTCTTC. Amino acid sequence: CSARGLRGAYNEQFF. The V and J genes are TRBV20-1 and TRBJ2-1, with 7 bases matching TRBD2. Trimming cost V 3 bases and J 2 bases; bases outside gene matches: 7. Per germline, CDR1 DFQATT and CDR2 SNEGSKA (reference sequence). This CDR3 spans 15 amino acids.

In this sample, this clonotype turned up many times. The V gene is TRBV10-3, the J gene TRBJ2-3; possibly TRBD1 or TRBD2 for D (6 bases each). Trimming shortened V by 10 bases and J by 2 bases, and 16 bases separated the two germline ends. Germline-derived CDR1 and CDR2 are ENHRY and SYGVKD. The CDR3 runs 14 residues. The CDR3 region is CATVGGLSTDTQYF. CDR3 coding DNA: TGTGCCACCGTAGGGGGACTCTCCACAGATACGCAGTATTTT.

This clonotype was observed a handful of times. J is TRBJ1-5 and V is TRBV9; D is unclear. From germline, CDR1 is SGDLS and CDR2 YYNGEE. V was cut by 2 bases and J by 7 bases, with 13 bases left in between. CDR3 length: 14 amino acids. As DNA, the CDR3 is TGTGCCAGCAGCGTGGGAGGGAACGGCCAGCCCCAGCATTTT. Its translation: CASSVGGNGQPQHF.

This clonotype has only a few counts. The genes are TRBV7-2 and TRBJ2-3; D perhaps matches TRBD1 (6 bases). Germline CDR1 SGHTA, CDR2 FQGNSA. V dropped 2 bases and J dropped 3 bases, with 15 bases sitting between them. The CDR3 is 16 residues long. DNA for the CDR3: TGTGCCAGCAGCTTAAGTCCAGGGGTCTGGACAGATACGCAGTATTTT. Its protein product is CASSLSPGVWTDTQYF.

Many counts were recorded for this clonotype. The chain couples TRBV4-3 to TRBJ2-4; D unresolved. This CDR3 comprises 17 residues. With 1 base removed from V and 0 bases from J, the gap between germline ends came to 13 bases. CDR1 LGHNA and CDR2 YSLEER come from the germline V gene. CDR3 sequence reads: CASSQVRRTIAKNIQYF. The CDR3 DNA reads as TGCGCCAGCAGCCAAGTTCGGAGAACTATAGCCAAAAACATTCAGTACTTC.

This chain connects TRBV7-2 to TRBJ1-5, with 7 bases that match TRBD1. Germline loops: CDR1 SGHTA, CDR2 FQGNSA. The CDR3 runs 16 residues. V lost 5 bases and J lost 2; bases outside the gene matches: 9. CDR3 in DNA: TGTGCCAGCAGCCCAGGACAGGTCTGGGGCAATCAGCCCCAGCATTTT. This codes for CASSPGQVWGNQPQHF.

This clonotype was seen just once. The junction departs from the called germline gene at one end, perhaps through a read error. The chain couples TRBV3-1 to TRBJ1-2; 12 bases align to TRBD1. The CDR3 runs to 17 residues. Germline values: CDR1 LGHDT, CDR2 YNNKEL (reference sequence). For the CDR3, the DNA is TGTGTCAGCAGCCACATGAGGGACAGGGGGCCCAACTATGGCTACACCTTC. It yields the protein CVSSHMRDRGPNYGYTF.

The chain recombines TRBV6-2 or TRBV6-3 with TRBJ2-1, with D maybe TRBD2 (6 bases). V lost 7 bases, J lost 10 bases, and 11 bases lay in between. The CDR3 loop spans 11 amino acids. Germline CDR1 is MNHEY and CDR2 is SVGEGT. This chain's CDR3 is CASTDGGEQFF. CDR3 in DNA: TGTGCCAGCACCGACGGGGGAGAGCAGTTCTTC.

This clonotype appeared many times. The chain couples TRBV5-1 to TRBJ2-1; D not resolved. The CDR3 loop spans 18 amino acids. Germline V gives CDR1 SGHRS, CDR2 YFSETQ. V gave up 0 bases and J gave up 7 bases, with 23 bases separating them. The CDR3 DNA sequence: TGCGCCAGCAGCTTGGCCTTCGTACAGTCGTATTATAGGAATGAGCAGTTCTTC. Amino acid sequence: CASSLAFVQSYYRNEQFF.